This T cell receptor beta chain came from a study of OX40 agonist ivuxolimab in advanced cancers. Turning to the overall study: Ivuxolimab was an agonistic, fully human IgG2 monoclonal antibody directed against OX40 (CD134), a costimulatory receptor. Intravenous ivuxolimab was administered to patients every 2 weeks at six dose levels: 0.01, 0.1, 0.3, 1.5, 3 and 10 mg/kg. Of the 52 patients in dose escalation, around 20 had hepatocellular carcinoma, roughly 15 had melanoma, 9 had renal cell carcinoma and 9 had head and neck cancer. A male proportion of around 81% and a mean age of 60 years, ranging from 23 to 79, were recorded for the dose-escalation cohort. Patients were allowed to have had prior anti-PD-1, anti-PD-L1 or anti-CTLA-4 therapy, and 30% to 50% of the dose-escalation patients had previously received checkpoint inhibitors. Partial responses were achieved by three dose-escalation patients, of whom one had hepatocellular carcinoma and two had cutaneous melanoma. Peripheral TCRbeta sequencing aimed to test whether ivuxolimab altered TCR sequence diversity and caused clonal T-cell expansion. The monotherapy dose-escalation portion (N of about 50 patients) of the phase I ivuxolimab trial is reported in the paper.

For sequencing of the TCRbeta CDR3 region, genomic DNA was extracted from the sorted cells. The immunoSEQ Assay was used for sequencing of TCRbeta CDR3 regions. The source is immuneACCESS, and TCRdb retained only in-frame sequences with V and J called. Part of the clones is not carried over; for the studies checked, unresolved V genes explain less than half of this, and the remainder is unexplained. Within this sample are tens of thousands of clones, with approximately 78% of them counted one time only. Less than 6% of the sample comes from the top ten. For this clone: Its antigen remains undetermined. No clone much larger than this one lies a single base away; base qualities are absent.

From its cysteine to its phenylalanine, the CDR3 spans 13 amino acids. Only the CDR3 part of the read is kept: 39 bases, read in frame from the first base. For CDR1 and CDR2, the germline V gene lists KGHSH and LQKENI. V gives up 4 bases and J gives up 0 bases, and the segment between their germline ends measures 6 bases. Broad study findings and their caveats: In the 0.1-3.0 mg/kg groups, partial responders were among the patients with the lowest normalized peripheral clonal expansion, particularly in CD8+ T cells. After ivuxolimab, more expanded clones were found on average in CD8+ T cells than in CD4+ T cells. Clonal expansion of both CD4+ and CD8+ blood T cells was observed from baseline to week 6 at doses 0.1 to 3.0 mg/kg. The antigen specificity of the peripheral T cells that underwent clonal expansion was not determined. Low levels of normalized T-cell clonal expansion were also seen in some patients who did not respond.

Patients with a history of autoimmune disease or receiving systemic immunosuppression were excluded from the trial. In every dose cohort, peripheral blood was drawn for TCR sequencing at baseline, cycle 4 day 1, and cycle 7 day 1. Samples were obtained from an open-label, multicenter, first-in-human phase I dose-escalation trial of ivuxolimab. Adults with locally advanced or metastatic head and neck squamous cell, hepatocellular, melanoma or renal cell carcinoma were enrolled in the trial. CD4+ and CD8+ T cells were sorted separately from peripheral blood before TCR sequencing. The material was CD4+ or CD8+ T cells sorted from blood, obtained in a trial of the OX40 agonist ivuxolimab. The rearrangement joined TRBV18 to TRBJ1-1; there is no confident call for the D gene. This clonotype was sampled from an adult with an advanced solid tumor such as melanoma, head and neck, liver or kidney cancer. The nucleotide sequence reads TGTGCCAGCTCACTAGGCTTGAACACTGAAGCTTTCTTT. Its coded protein is CASSLGLNTEAFF.